This T cell receptor beta chain emerged from a study of vaccination and CD4 T cells after COVID-19. V dropped 6 bases and J dropped 4 bases, with 10 bases sitting between them. This CDR3 is built from 13 residues. The germline CDR1 and CDR2 sequences are MNHEY and SVGEGT. Oncomine TCR Beta short-read sequencing was applied to DNA from cultured CD4+ T cells. Genomic DNA from cultured CD4+ T cells was extracted. TCRdb analysed the PCR reads with MiXCR anew, one entry per CDR3 protein. The sample contains about 16,000 distinct CDR3 sequences, just under 55% of which appear only once. The table lists this clonotype with a count of one. Its target is not known. The treatment was: approximately 11-day PBMC culture with coronavirus spike peptide pools or control peptides (ViraFEST assay). General observations from the study: Convalescent patient numbers were relatively low, with no early post-infection timepoints.

This sequence originates from a human donor who had recovered from COVID-19. V is TRBV6-2 or TRBV6-3 and J is TRBJ1-5; D not certain. The sequenced sample was CD4+ T cells from blood, cultured in vitro. The CDR3 here is CASSQRDNQPQHF. The CDR3 bases are TGTGCCAGCAGCCAGAGGGATAATCAGCCCCAGCATTTT.